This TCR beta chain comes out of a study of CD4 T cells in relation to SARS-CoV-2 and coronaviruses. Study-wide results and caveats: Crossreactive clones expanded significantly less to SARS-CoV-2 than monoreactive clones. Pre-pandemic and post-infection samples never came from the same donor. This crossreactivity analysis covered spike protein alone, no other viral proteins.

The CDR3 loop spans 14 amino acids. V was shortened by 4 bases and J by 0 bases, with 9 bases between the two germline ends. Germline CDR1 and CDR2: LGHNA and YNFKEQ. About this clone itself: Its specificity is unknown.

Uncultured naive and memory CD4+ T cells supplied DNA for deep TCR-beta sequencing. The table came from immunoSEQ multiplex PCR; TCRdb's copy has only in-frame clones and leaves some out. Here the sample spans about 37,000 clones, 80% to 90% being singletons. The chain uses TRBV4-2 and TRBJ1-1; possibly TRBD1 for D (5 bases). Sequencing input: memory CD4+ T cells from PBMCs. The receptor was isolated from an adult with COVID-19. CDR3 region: CASSPSGVNTEAFF. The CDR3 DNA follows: TGTGCCAGCAGCCCCTCGGGGGTGAACACTGAAGCTTTCTTT.